These 20 T cell receptor beta chains originate from one sample sequenced in a study of shared clonotypes between healthy human individuals. In the naive CD8 group, cells lacked CD45RO and were positively selected for CCR7, so terminally differentiated effector memory CD45RA+ cells were left out. Profiling relied on immunoSEQ multiplex PCR, and the TCRdb table lists in-frame clones only, not all of them. Altogether some 580,000 clones are present, roughly 98% being singletons, with the ten largest covering 0.3%. Sequencing was carried out using naive CD8+ T cells sorted from blood. Every receptor here comes from a man aged 25-45 years in good health.

The chain couples TRBV2 to TRBJ2-5; TRBD2 matches 11 bases. Trimming removed 2 bases from V and 5 bases from J; junction bases left unmatched: 13. CDR1 is SNHLY, CDR2 FYNNEI, per germline. The CDR3 spans 18 residues. The CDR3 here is CASSENLGVLAGGETQYF. DNA of the CDR3: TGTGCCAGCAGTGAAAATTTAGGTGTCCTAGCGGGAGGTGAGACCCAGTACTTC.

The CDR3 spells CASSFGRYEQYF. The CDR3 nucleotides are TGTGCCAGCAGCTTCGGTCGCTACGAGCAGTACTTC. V gene TRBV7-9 combines with J gene TRBJ2-7; D gene ambiguous. The V gene's germline CDR1 is SEHNR and CDR2 FQNEAQ (reference sequence). There are 12 residues in the CDR3. V lost 3 bases to trimming and J lost 3 bases, with 6 bases between them.

The chain uses TRBV2 and TRBJ1-3, with D uncertain. CDR1 SNHLY and CDR2 FYNNEI come from the germline V gene. CDR3 size: 15 residues. Trimming took off 8 bases at V and 0 bases at J, with 14 bases between the two ends. CDR3 in DNA: TGTGCCAGCTTCGGGCACAGCCTCTCTGGAAACACCATATATTTT. Translated, it gives CASFGHSLSGNTIYF.

The chain links TRBV18 to TRBJ2-1; TRBD1 matches 9 bases. V was pared by 2 bases and J by 6 bases, with 14 bases of the junction left unmatched. This CDR3 region has 18 residues. Germline lookup yields CDR1 KGHSH and CDR2 LQKENI. CDR3 coding DNA: TGTGCCAGCTCACCAGCCCCCCCCGGGACAGGGTCGCGCAATGAGCAGTTCTTC. Its translation: CASSPAPPGTGSRNEQFF.

The rearrangement uses TRBV29-1 and TRBJ2-5; no definite D call. The CDR3 has 13 residues. V was shortened by 3 bases and J by 0 bases, with 8 bases between the two germline ends. Germline-derived CDR1 and CDR2 are SQVTM and ANQGSEA. This CDR3 reads CSVERTDQETQYF. CDR3 in DNA: TGCAGCGTTGAGAGAACAGACCAAGAGACCCAGTACTTC.

Of note for this clone: One end of the junction varies from germline; a read error may be responsible. Other DNA sequences of this sample code for an identical CDR3. The CDR3 nucleotides read TGTGCCAGCAGCCTAGGACAGGGAGGCTACGAGCAGTACTTC. It yields the protein CASSLGQGGYEQYF. The chain employs TRBV13 and TRBJ2-7; 8 bases are shared with TRBD1. The germline CDR1 and CDR2 sequences are PRHDT and FYEKMQ (reference sequence). The CDR3 runs 14 residues.

The J gene is TRBJ2-5, the V gene TRBV18, with 10 bases identical to TRBD2. Germline V gene data show CDR1 as KGHSH and CDR2 as LQKENI. V lost 5 bases, J lost 4 bases, and 19 bases stayed unmatched. The CDR3 loop spans 19 amino acids. CDR3 residues: CASSDGHLLAGEYRETQYF. The CDR3 coding sequence is TGTGCCAGCTCAGATGGGCACCTCCTAGCGGGAGAATACCGAGAGACCCAGTACTTC.

The chain couples TRBV11-2 to TRBJ1-5; tentatively, D is TRBD1 (6 bases). V lost 0 bases and J 4 bases, leaving 22 bases between the germline ends. Germline V lookup: CDR1 SGHAT, CDR2 FQNNGV. The CDR3 is made up of 19 amino acids. CDR3 residues: CASSLDRIGGPLGNQPQHF. The CDR3 coding sequence is TGTGCCAGCAGCTTAGATAGGATTGGGGGGCCTTTGGGGAATCAGCCCCAGCATTTT.

The chain has TRBV28 and TRBJ2-7, with 7 bases aligning to TRBD1. Germline loops: CDR1 MDHEN, CDR2 SYDVKM. The trim removed 6 bases at V and 10 bases at J, leaving 15 bases unmatched. The CDR3 sequence is 14 residues long. CDR3 nucleotide sequence: TGTGCCAGCAGATCGGCGACAGGGCTTTTAGGACAGTACTTC. The encoded protein is CASRSATGLLGQYF.

The chain is built from TRBV18 and TRBJ2-1, with 7 bases fitting TRBD1. V lost 1 base to trimming and J lost 4 bases; unmatched junction nucleotides: 16. The CDR3 totals 19 residues. Germline lookup yields CDR1 KGHSH and CDR2 LQKENI. CDR3 nucleotides: TGTGCCAGCTCACCACTCACCGCCGGGACAGAAAGAGTATACAATGAGCAGTTCTTC. It yields the protein CASSPLTAGTERVYNEQFF. Drawing the rest from reference TRBV18 and TRBJ2-1, the complete variable domain is NAGVMQNPRHLVRRRGQEARLRCSPMKGHSHVYWYRQLPEEGLKFMVYLQKENIIDESGMPKERFSAEFPKEGPSILRIQQVVRGDSAAYFCASSPLTAGTERVYNEQFFGPGTRLTVL.

The V call is TRBV25-1, the J call TRBJ2-1, with TRBD1 identical over 8 bases. This CDR3 has 16 amino acids. Germline V gene sequence: CDR1 MGHDK, CDR2 SYGVNS. V shed 6 bases, J shed 3 bases, and the junction held 10 bases outside the gene matches. This CDR3 is CASSPVQGGVYNEQFF. The CDR3 coding sequence is TGTGCCAGCAGCCCGGTACAGGGGGGTGTCTACAATGAGCAGTTCTTC.

The V and J genes are TRBV12-1 and TRBJ2-1; the table's TRBD1 call for D was not verified on the DNA. TRBV12-1 is reported as a pseudogene. This CDR3 is built from 16 residues. The CDR3 spells CASSFAGTGDPHEQFF. CDR3 DNA: TGTGCCAGCAGCTTCGCCGGGACAGGGGATCCCCATGAGCAGTTCTTC.

The chain has TRBV4-3 and TRBJ1-1, with 7 bases lining up with TRBD1. The CDR3 has 14 amino acids. Germline trimming cut 3 bases from V and 4 bases from J; bases unmatched to any gene: 5. Germline-derived CDR1 and CDR2 are LGHNA and YSLEER. The CDR3, as DNA: TGCGCCAGCAGCCAGGACAGGTCGGGCACTGAAGCTTTCTTT. Protein sequence: CASSQDRSGTEAFF.

The genes are TRBV7-9 and TRBJ1-5, with D possibly TRBD1 on 6 matching bases. Germline loops: CDR1 SEHNR, CDR2 FQNEAQ (reference sequence). Between the trimmed V and J ends, which lost 4 bases and 4 bases, there was a span of 11 bases. This CDR3 is built from 14 residues. The CDR3 loop is CASSSETGNQPQHF. DNA for the CDR3: TGTGCCAGCAGCTCAGAAACAGGGAATCAGCCCCAGCATTTT.

About this clone itself: The sample contains more than one DNA sequence encoding this CDR3. This rearrangement joins TRBV5-4 to TRBJ2-1; D ambiguous. Germline assignment: CDR1 SGHNT and CDR2 YYREEE (reference sequence). CDR3 length equals 12 residues. Trimming stripped 0 bases from V and 7 bases from J, with 5 bases between. The CDR3 region is CASSLATNEQFF. The CDR3 DNA reads TGTGCCAGCAGCTTGGCTACGAATGAGCAGTTCTTC.

The chain couples TRBV7-2 to TRBJ2-7; D uncertain. Deletions cut 2 bases from V and 5 bases from J, with 16 bases between. CDR1 SGHTA and CDR2 FQGNSA come from the germline V gene. The CDR3 totals 15 residues. CDR3 bases: TGTGCCAGCAGCTTATTCATTGGTTCATGGGACGAGCAGTACTTC. This codes for CASSLFIGSWDEQYF.

A single count supports this clone. The V gene is TRBV10-3, the J gene TRBJ2-7; TRBD2 might be the D (6 bases). Germline CDR1 ENHRY, CDR2 SYGVKD. V shed 0 bases and J shed 0 bases, with 12 bases lying between them. This CDR3 is 16 amino acids long. CDR3 region: CAISESKAGFSYEQYF. The CDR3 DNA follows: TGTGCCATCAGTGAGTCGAAAGCGGGCTTCTCCTACGAGCAGTACTTC.

V usage is TRBV27 and J usage is TRBJ2-1; the match to TRBD2 covers 11 bases. The CDR3 totals 18 residues. Germline CDR1 is MNHEY and CDR2 is SMNVEV (reference sequence). Losses at the gene ends were 3 bases for V and 2 bases for J; bases not matched to a gene: 9. CDR3 sequence reads: CASSLTSGDMFPYNEQFF. Here the CDR3 DNA reads TGTGCCAGCAGTTTGACTAGCGGGGACATGTTTCCCTACAATGAGCAGTTCTTC.

The CDR3: CASQGGNEAFF. CDR3 nucleotide sequence: TGTGCCAGCCAAGGGGGAAACGAAGCTTTCTTT. V usage is TRBV2 and J usage is TRBJ1-1, with D possibly TRBD1 on 6 matching bases. The germline V gene has CDR1 SNHLY and CDR2 FYNNEI. The length of the CDR3 is 11 residues. V was clipped by 8 bases and J by 8 bases, with 12 bases between them.

The chain uses TRBV5-6 and TRBJ1-2; D is possibly TRBD1 (5 bases). Germline V CDR1 and CDR2: SGHDT, YYEEEE. V was shortened by 6 bases and J by 4 bases, with 13 bases between the two germline ends. The CDR3 extends over 13 amino acids. CDR3 region: CASTSDSFYGYTF. The CDR3 DNA follows: TGTGCCAGCACCTCCGACAGTTTCTATGGCTACACCTTC.